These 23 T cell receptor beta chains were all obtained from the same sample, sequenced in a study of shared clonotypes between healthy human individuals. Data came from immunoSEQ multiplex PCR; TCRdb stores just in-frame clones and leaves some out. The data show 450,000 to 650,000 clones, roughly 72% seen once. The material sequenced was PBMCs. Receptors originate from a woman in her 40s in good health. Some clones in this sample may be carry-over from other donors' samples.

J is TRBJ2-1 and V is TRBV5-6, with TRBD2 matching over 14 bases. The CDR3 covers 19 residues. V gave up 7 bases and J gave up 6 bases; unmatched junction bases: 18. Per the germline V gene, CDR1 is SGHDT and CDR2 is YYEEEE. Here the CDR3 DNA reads TGTGCCAGCGGCGGGACTAGCGGGAGTTCTTTGGTTGAACCCAATGAGCAGTTCTTC. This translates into CASGGTSGSSLVEPNEQFF.

The CDR3 loop is CASSHPGQGWYAFF. The CDR3, as DNA: TGTGCCAGCAGCCACCCGGGACAGGGTTGGTATGCTTTCTTT. The chain couples TRBV7-9 to TRBJ1-1, with 9 bases identical to TRBD1. The CDR3 is 14 residues long. V was pared by 5 bases and J by 11 bases, with 12 bases of the junction left unmatched. Germline CDR1 is SEHNR and CDR2 is FQNEAQ (reference sequence).

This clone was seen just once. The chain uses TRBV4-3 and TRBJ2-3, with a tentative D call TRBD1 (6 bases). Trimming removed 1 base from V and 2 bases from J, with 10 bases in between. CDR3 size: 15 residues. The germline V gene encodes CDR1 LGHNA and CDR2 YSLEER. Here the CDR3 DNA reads TGCGCCAGCAGCCAAGCACAGGGTTACACAGATACGCAGTATTTT. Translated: CASSQAQGYTDTQYF.

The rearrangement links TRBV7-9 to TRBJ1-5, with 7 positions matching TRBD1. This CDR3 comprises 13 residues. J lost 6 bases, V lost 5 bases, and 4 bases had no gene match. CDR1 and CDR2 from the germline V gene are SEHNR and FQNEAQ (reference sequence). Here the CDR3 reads CASSKQGSQPQHF. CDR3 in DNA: TGTGCCAGCAGCAAACAGGGGAGTCAGCCCCAGCATTTT.

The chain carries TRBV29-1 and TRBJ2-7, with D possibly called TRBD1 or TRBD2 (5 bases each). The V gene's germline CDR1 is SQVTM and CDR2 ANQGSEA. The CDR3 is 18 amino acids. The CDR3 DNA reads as TGCAGACAAGGACGGGGTTCCCATCAGGGTTTTCTGTACTACGAGCAGTACTTC. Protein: CRQGRGSHQGFLYYEQYF.

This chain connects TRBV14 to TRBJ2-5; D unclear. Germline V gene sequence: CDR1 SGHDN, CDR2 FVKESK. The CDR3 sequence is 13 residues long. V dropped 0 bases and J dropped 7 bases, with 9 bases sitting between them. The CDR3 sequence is CASSQEEHGTQYF. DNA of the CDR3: TGTGCCAGCAGCCAAGAAGAGCATGGGACCCAGTACTTC.

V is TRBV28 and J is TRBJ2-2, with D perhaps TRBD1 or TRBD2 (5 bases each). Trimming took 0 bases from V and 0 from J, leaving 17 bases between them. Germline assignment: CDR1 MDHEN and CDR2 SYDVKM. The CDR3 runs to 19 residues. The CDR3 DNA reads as TGTGCCAGCAGTTTATGGACCGGGACGGTGGTATCGAACACCGGGGAGCTGTTTTTT. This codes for CASSLWTGTVVSNTGELFF.

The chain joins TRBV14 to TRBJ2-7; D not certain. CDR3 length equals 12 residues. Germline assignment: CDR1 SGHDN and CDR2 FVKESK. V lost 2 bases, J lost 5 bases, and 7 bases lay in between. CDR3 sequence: CASSQSRNEQYF. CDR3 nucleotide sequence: TGTGCCAGCAGCCAAAGTAGGAACGAGCAGTACTTC. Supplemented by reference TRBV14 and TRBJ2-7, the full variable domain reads EAGVTQFPSHSVIEKGQTVTLRCDPISGHDNLYWYRRVMGKEIKFLLHFVKESKQDESGMPNNRFLAERTGGTYSTLKVQPAELEDSGVYFCASSQSRNEQYFGPGTRLTVT.

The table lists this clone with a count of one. As DNA, the CDR3 is TGTGCCAGCAGTTGGAGGGTAAGAACAGATACGCAGTATTTT. Translation gives CASSWRVRTDTQYF. This chain links TRBV27 with TRBJ2-3, with a possible D match to TRBD2 (6 bases). Trimming stripped 4 bases from V and 3 bases from J, with 11 bases between. The CDR3 totals 14 residues. Looked up from germline, CDR1 is MNHEY and CDR2 is SMNVEV (reference sequence).

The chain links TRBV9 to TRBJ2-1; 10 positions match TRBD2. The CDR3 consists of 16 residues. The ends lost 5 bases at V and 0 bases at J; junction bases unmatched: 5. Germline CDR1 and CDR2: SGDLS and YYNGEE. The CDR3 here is CASSPSGSFSYNEQFF. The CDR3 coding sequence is TGTGCCAGCAGTCCTAGCGGGAGTTTCTCCTACAATGAGCAGTTCTTC.

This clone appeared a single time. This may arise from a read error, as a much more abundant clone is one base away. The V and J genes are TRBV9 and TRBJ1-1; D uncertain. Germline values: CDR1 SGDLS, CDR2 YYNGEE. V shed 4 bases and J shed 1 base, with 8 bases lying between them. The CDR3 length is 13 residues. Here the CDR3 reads CASSLNKNTEAFF. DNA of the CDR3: TGTGCCAGCAGCCTCAACAAGAACACTGAAGCTTTCTTT.

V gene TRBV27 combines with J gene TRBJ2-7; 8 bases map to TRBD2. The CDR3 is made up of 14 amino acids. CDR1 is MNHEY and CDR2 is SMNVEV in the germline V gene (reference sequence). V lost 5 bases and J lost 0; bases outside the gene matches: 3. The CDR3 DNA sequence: TGTGCCAGCAGTGGGACTAGGGTCTCCTACGAGCAGTACTTC. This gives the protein CASSGTRVSYEQYF.

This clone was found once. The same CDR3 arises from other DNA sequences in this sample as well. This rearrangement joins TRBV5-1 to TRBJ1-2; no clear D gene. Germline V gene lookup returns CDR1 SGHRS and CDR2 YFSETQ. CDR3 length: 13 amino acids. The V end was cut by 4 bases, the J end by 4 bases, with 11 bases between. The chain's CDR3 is CASSPEGSYGYTF. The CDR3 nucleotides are TGCGCCAGCAGCCCAGAGGGCAGCTATGGCTACACCTTC.

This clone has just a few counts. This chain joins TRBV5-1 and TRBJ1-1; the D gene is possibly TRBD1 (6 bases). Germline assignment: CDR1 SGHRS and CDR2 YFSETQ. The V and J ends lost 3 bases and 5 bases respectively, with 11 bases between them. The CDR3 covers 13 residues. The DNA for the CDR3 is TGCGCCAGCAGCTCCAGGGGCGGGACTGAAGCTTTCTTT. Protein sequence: CASSSRGGTEAFF.

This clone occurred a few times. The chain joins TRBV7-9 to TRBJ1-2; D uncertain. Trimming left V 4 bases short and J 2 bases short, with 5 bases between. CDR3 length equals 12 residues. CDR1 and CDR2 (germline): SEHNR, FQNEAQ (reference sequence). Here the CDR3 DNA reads TGTGCCAGCAGCTCCATCAACTATGGCTACACCTTC. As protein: CASSSINYGYTF. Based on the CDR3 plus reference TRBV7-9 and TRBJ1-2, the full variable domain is DTGVSQNPRHKITKRGQNVTFRCDPISEHNRLYWYRQTLGQGPEFLTYFQNEAQLEKSRLLSDRFSAERPKGSFSTLEIQRTEQGDSAMYLCASSSINYGYTFGSGTRLTVV.

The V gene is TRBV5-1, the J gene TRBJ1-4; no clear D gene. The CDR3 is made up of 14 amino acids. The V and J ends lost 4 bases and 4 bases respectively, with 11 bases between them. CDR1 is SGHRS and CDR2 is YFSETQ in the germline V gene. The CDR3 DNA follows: TGCGCCAGCAGCCCAGAATGGGGTAATGAAAAACTGTTTTTT. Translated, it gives CASSPEWGNEKLFF.

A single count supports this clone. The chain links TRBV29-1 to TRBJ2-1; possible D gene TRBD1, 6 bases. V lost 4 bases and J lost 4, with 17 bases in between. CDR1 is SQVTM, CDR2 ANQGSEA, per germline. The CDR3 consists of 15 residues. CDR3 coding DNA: TGCAGCGTTGCAGGGGCCGAACGAAAGTACAATGAGCAGTTCTTC. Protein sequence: CSVAGAERKYNEQFF.

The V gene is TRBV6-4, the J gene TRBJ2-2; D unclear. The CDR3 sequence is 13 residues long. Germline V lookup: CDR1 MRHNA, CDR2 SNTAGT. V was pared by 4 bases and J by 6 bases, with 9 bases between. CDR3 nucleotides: TGTGCCAGCAGTGCCGAGATCTCCGGGGAGCTGTTTTTT. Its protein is CASSAEISGELFF.

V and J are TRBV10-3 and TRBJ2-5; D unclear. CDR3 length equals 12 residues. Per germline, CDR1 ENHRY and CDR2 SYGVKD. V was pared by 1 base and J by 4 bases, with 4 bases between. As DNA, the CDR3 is TGTGCCATCAGTGAGTTTAGAGAGACCCAGTACTTC. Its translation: CAISEFRETQYF.

The CDR3 bases are TGCAGCGGGGACCAGGGGGGAACAGATACGCAGTATTTT. This sequence encodes CSGDQGGTDTQYF. V is TRBV29-1 and J is TRBJ2-3, with D maybe TRBD1 (7 bases). Trimming left V 7 bases short and J 3 bases short, with 14 bases between. Germline V gives CDR1 SQVTM, CDR2 ANQGSEA. CDR3 length: 13 amino acids.

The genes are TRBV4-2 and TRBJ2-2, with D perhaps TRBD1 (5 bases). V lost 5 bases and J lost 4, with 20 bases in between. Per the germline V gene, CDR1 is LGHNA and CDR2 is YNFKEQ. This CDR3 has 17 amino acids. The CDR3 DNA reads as TGTGCCAGCAGCTCCCGGTGGGGCAGGGAAATCACCGGGGAGCTGTTTTTT. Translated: CASSSRWGREITGELFF.

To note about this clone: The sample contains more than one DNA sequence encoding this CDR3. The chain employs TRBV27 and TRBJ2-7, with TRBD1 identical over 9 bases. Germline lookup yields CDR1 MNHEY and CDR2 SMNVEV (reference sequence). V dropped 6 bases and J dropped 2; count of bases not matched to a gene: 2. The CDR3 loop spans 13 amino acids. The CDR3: CASRGTGTYEQYF. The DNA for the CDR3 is TGTGCCAGCAGGGGGACAGGGACCTACGAGCAGTACTTC.

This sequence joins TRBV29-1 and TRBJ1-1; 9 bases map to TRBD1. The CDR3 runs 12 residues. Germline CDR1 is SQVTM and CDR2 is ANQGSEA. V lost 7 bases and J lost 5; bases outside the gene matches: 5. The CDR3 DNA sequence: TGCAGCGCCCGGGACAGGGAAACTGAAGCTTTCTTT. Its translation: CSARDRETEAFF.